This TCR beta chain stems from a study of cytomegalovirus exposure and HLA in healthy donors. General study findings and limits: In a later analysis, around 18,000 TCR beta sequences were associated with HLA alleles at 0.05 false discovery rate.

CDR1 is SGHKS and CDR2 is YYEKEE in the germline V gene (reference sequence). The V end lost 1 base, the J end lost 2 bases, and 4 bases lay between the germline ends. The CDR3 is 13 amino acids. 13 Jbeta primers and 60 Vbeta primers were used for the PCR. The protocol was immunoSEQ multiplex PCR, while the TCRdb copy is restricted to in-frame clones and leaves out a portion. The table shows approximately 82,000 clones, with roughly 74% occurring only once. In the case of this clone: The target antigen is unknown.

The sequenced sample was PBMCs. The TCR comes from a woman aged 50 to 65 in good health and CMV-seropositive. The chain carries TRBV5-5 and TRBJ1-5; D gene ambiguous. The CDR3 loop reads CASSLSGNQPQHF. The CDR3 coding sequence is TGTGCCAGCAGCTTGTCCGGCAATCAGCCCCAGCATTTT.